The 3 T cell receptor beta chains presented below share a single source sample, sequenced in a study of shared clonotypes between healthy human individuals. The repertoire was sequenced with immunoSEQ multiplex PCR; TCRdb's copy has only in-frame clones and lacks some. Among some 2,400,000 clones listed, almost 96% were seen once. The sequenced sample consisted of naive CD4+ T cells sorted from blood. Sample subset: CD45RA+ positively selected. The receptor source for this set is a man younger than 30 in good health.

V usage is TRBV6-1 and J usage is TRBJ1-1; D not resolved. Trimming removed 5 bases from V and 0 bases from J, with 10 bases in between. The CDR3 runs 14 residues. Germline V CDR1 and CDR2: MNHNS, SASEGT. The CDR3 here is CASSRHLLNTEAFF. The CDR3 DNA follows: TGTGCCAGCAGTAGACACCTCCTGAACACTGAAGCTTTCTTT.

The chain is built from TRBV30 and TRBJ1-1; D might be TRBD1 (5 bases). The CDR3 covers 14 residues. V shed 0 bases and J shed 6 bases, with 14 bases lying between them. Germline values: CDR1 GTSNPN, CDR2 SVGIG (reference sequence). The DNA for the CDR3 is TGTGCCTGGAGTGTGAGGCCCGGGGGATCTGAAGCTTTCTTT. Amino acid sequence: CAWSVRPGGSEAFF.

The V call is TRBV15, the J call TRBJ2-1; D might be TRBD1 (5 bases). V dropped 1 base and J dropped 0 bases, with 10 bases sitting between them. The CDR3 sequence is 16 residues long. The V gene's germline CDR1 is LNHNV and CDR2 YYDKDF (reference sequence). This CDR3 reads CATSRGGKSSYNEQFF. Here the CDR3 DNA reads TGTGCCACCAGCAGAGGGGGCAAGAGCTCCTACAATGAGCAGTTCTTC.